A selection of T cell receptor beta chains follows, all from one sample in a study of CD8+ T cells in alopecia areata. Clones were sequenced by immunoSEQ multiplex PCR, and TCRdb holds only the in-frame ones, with some missing. The sample has under 130,000 clones; approximately 52% are singletons. The sequenced sample consisted of CD4+ T cells sorted from blood. The receptors shown here come from a human donor in good health. Both conserved end residues are part of each CDR3. D genes are given only for firm matches. A clone size is listed for some rows: how often the clone was seen (once, few, many), or a class if it is expanded.

J gene,clone size,V gene,D gene,CDR3 DNA,CDR3 protein
TRBJ1-5,NA,TRBV6-6,NA,TGTGCCAGCAGTTACCCACTCAACGATCAGCCCCAGCATTTT,CASSYPLNDQPQHF
TRBJ1-1,NA,TRBV29-1,NA,TGCAGCGTTGTCCCCTCGGGGGGTCGTAGGGGTAAGACTTTCTTT,CSVVPSGGRRGKTFF
TRBJ2-3,NA,TRBV7-3,TRBD2,TGTGCCAGCAGCTCGCCCGAGAAGCGGGGGGGCCCAGATACGCAGTATTTT,CASSSPEKRGGPDTQYF
TRBJ2-1,NA,TRBV2,TRBD2,TGTGCCAGCATTAAAGGGGCTAGCGGATTGGATGAGCAGTTCTTC,CASIKGASGLDEQFF
TRBJ2-7,NA,TRBV5-1,NA,TGCGCCAGCAGTAGGGAATCTTGGTCCTACGAGCAGTACTTC,CASSRESWSYEQYF
TRBJ2-7,few,TRBV7-2,TRBD2,TGTGCCAGCAGCCCAGGCCCCAAGCGGGGGGGCGAGCAGTACTTC,CASSPGPKRGGEQYF
TRBJ1-4,few,TRBV15,NA,TGTGCCACCAGCAGAGATTTCGGGGGGAATGAAAAACTGTTTTTT,CATSRDFGGNEKLFF
TRBJ2-5,many,TRBV15,NA,TGTGCCACCAGCAGAGAGGCTACGGAGACCCAGTACTTC,CATSREATETQYF
TRBJ2-1,NA,TRBV30,TRBD2,TGTGCCTGGGTCCTCGGGACTAGCCATAATGAGCAGTTCTTC,CAWVLGTSHNEQFF
TRBJ1-3,NA,TRBV7-2,NA,TGTGCCAGCAGCTTATTAGAAGGCTCTGGAAACACCATATATTTT,CASSLLEGSGNTIYF
TRBJ1-2,NA,TRBV6-5,NA,TGTGCCAGCAGTTCCCCACGCGGCAGTTCTGGTTATGGCTACACCTTC,CASSSPRGSSGYGYTF
TRBJ2-1,NA,TRBV19,NA,TGTGCCAGTGCCGGGGCGGGGAATGAGCAGTTCTTC,CASAGAGNEQFF
TRBJ2-3,NA,TRBV7-2,TRBD2,TGTGCCAGCAGCTTCCAAGCGGGGGGGATGAACACAGATACGCAGTATTTT,CASSFQAGGMNTDTQYF
TRBJ2-5,NA,TRBV7-2,TRBD2,TGTGCCAGCAGCTTAATAGCGGGGGGGCAAGAGACCCAGTACTTC,CASSLIAGGQETQYF
TRBJ2-3,NA,TRBV29-1,NA,TGCAGCGTTCTTCCTAGGACAGATACGCAGTATTTT,CSVLPRTDTQYF
TRBJ1-4,few,TRBV27,NA,TGTGCCAGCAGTAGGGGAGCCGGGACAAGAGAAAAACTGTTTTTT,CASSRGAGTREKLFF
TRBJ1-2,NA,TRBV28,NA,TGTGCCAGCATTATCGACGGGGCTGGCTATGGCTACACCTTC,CASIIDGAGYGYTF
TRBJ1-1,NA,TRBV30,TRBD1,TGTGCCTGGATAACCTTGGACAGGGGCAAACGGAACACTGAAGCTTTCTTT,CAWITLDRGKRNTEAFF
TRBJ1-6,NA,TRBV25-1,NA,TGTGCCAGCAGTGAATATGTAGGGTATGGGTCACCCCTCCACTTT,CASSEYVGYGSPLHF
TRBJ2-2,NA,TRBV9,TRBD1,TGTGCCAGCAGCCCCCCCGGGACAGGCAACGTAGTCGGGGAGCTGTTTTTT,CASSPPGTGNVVGELFF
TRBJ1-2,NA,TRBV29-1,TRBD1,TGCAGCGTTTTGGGACAGGGATACTATGGCTACACCTTC,CSVLGQGYYGYTF
TRBJ2-5,NA,TRBV7-8,NA,TGTGCCAGCAGCTTAACCCCCTCCTCAAGGCTAGGGACCCAGTACTTC,CASSLTPSSRLGTQYF
TRBJ2-5,NA,TRBV5-1,NA,TGCGCCAGCAGTCATAAATCGACAGTGTACCAAGAGACCCAGTACTTC,CASSHKSTVYQETQYF
TRBJ2-5,NA,TRBV6-1,NA,TGTGCCAGCAGCGGGGCCGGACAAGAGACCCAGTACTTC,CASSGAGQETQYF
TRBJ2-3,NA,TRBV27,TRBD2,TGTGCCGCCCGGGCGGGACTAGCGGAGTCAGATACGCAGTATTTT,CAARAGLAESDTQYF
TRBJ1-2,NA,TRBV2,TRBD1,TGTGCCAGCAGGGAAGGACAGGGGTACTATGGCTACACCTTC,CASREGQGYYGYTF
TRBJ1-2,NA,TRBV29-1,NA,TGCAGCGTTGGTGGGCAGCCAAGCCCCAACTATGGCTACACCTTC,CSVGGQPSPNYGYTF
TRBJ2-7,NA,TRBV5-6,NA,TGTGCCAGCAGCCTCCGTGGGGGGACAGCCTACGAGCAGTACTTC,CASSLRGGTAYEQYF
TRBJ2-7,few,TRBV29-1,NA,TGCAGCGTACTCTCACCGTTCGGCTACGAGCAGTACTTC,CSVLSPFGYEQYF
TRBJ2-1,NA,TRBV29-1,TRBD2,TGCAGCGTAGATAGGACTAGCGGTGACAATGAGCAGTTCTTC,CSVDRTSGDNEQFF
TRBJ1-4,NA,TRBV29-1,TRBD1,TGCAGCGCCGAGGGGGGGACAGTCGGTGAAAAACTGTTTTTT,CSAEGGTVGEKLFF
TRBJ1-2,NA,TRBV7-2,NA,TGTGCCAGCAGCCTTGTCCACTATGGCTACACCTTC,CASSLVHYGYTF
TRBJ2-7,NA,TRBV7-2,NA,TGTGCCAGCAGCTTAGAGCTAGTGCTGGCCTACGAGCAGTACTTC,CASSLELVLAYEQYF
TRBJ1-2,NA,TRBV7-3,NA,TGTGCCAGCAGCTTATCCGGTGGTGACTATGGCTACACCTTC,CASSLSGGDYGYTF
TRBJ2-3,few,TRBV9,NA,TGTGCCAGCAGCGTTGAACCACGGGGAGGAACGCAGTATTTT,CASSVEPRGGTQYF
TRBJ2-7,NA,TRBV29-1,NA,TGCAGCGCTGGCGGGACCCAGAGGGGCGAGCAGTACTTC,CSAGGTQRGEQYF
TRBJ2-4,few,TRBV5-4,NA,TGTGCCAGCAGCGGAACAGGGTCGGCCAAGTACTTC,CASSGTGSAKYF
TRBJ1-5,NA,TRBV5-4,NA,TGTGCCAGCAGCTTGTTGCCCGGACAGCCCCAGCATTTT,CASSLLPGQPQHF
TRBJ2-1,few,TRBV5-1,NA,TGCGCCAGCAGCTTTACTTATAGGCTGAGCTCCTACAATGAGCAGTTCTTC,CASSFTYRLSSYNEQFF
TRBJ1-4,many,TRBV6-5,TRBD1,TGTGCCAGCAGAGATCCGGGACAGGGCAATGAAAAACTGTTTTTT,CASRDPGQGNEKLFF
TRBJ2-5,NA,TRBV30,TRBD2,TGTGCCTGGAGTGGCCTACTCGGGGGGGAGACCCAGTACTTC,CAWSGLLGGETQYF
TRBJ1-6,NA,TRBV2,TRBD1,TGTGCCAGCAGTACCGGACAGGGGAATTCACCCCTCCACTTT,CASSTGQGNSPLHF
TRBJ1-1,NA,TRBV25-1,TRBD1,TGTGCCAGCTGGGACAGGGGTCGCACTGAAGCTTTCTTT,CASWDRGRTEAFF
TRBJ1-2,NA,TRBV30,NA,TGTGCCTGGAGTGTACTACTTTCGGGCTACACCTTC,CAWSVLLSGYTF
TRBJ1-1,NA,TRBV5-1,NA,TGCGCCAGCAGCTTGGCCACTGGGGTAGGGAGCACTGAAGCTTTCTTT,CASSLATGVGSTEAFF
TRBJ2-7,NA,TRBV29-1,NA,TGCAGCGTTAAGGGGCAGCTCTACGAGCAGTACTTC,CSVKGQLYEQYF
TRBJ2-7,NA,TRBV9,NA,TGTGCCAGCAGCCCCCAGGGTAGGTCCTACGAGCAGTACTTC,CASSPQGRSYEQYF
TRBJ2-7,few,TRBV10-3,NA,TGTGCCATCATGGGGACCCGAAGGAACGAGCAGTACTTC,CAIMGTRRNEQYF
TRBJ2-4,NA,TRBV29-1,NA,TGCAGCGTTGAAGGAGGGGCGAACATTCAGTACTTC,CSVEGGANIQYF
TRBJ2-1,NA,TRBV7-2,TRBD2,TGTGCCAGCAGCCCCCGGGGAAGTAGCGGGGGTGGCTCCTACAATGAGCAGTTCTTC,CASSPRGSSGGGSYNEQFF
TRBJ1-1,NA,TRBV6-6,TRBD1,TGTGCCAGCATCGCCTCGGACAGGGGGCATGAAGCTTTCTTT,CASIASDRGHEAFF
TRBJ2-2,few,TRBV30,TRBD2,TGTGCCTGGAGTGTCGGGAGGACTAGCGGGTGGACTAACACCGGGGAGCTGTTTTTT,CAWSVGRTSGWTNTGELFF
TRBJ2-3,NA,TRBV9,NA,TGTGCCAGCAGCGTAGGCGGTACAGATACGCAGTATTTT,CASSVGGTDTQYF
TRBJ2-7,NA,TRBV6-6,TRBD1,TGTGCCAGCAGTTCCGGGACAGGCTCCTACGAGCAGTACTTC,CASSSGTGSYEQYF
TRBJ1-5,NA,TRBV7-9,NA,TGTGCCAGCAGCGCGGGACCGACCAATCAGCCCCAGCATTTT,CASSAGPTNQPQHF
TRBJ2-7,NA,TRBV25-1,NA,TGTGCCAGCAGCGACGATATCTACGAGCAGTACTTC,CASSDDIYEQYF